One sample yielded the 18 T cell receptor beta chains listed below, sequenced in a study of T cells in Graves' hyperthyroidism and ophthalmopathy. What was amplified from RNA transcripts were TCR beta CDR3 regions. The HTBI set primed first-round TCR CDR3 RT-PCR. MiXCR, run by TCRdb on the multiplex PCR reads, gives a single entry per CDR3 protein. This table holds around 110,000 distinct CDR3 sequences, approximately 15% found once. Specimen: blood. These receptors all come from a woman in her forties or fifties with Graves' hyperthyroidism.

The table lists this clonotype with many counts. This chain uses TRBV27 with TRBJ1-6; D unclear. Trimming pared 5 bases from V and 0 bases from J, leaving 8 bases between. The CDR3 has 15 residues. Germline CDR1 is MNHEY and CDR2 is SMNVEV (reference sequence). This chain's CDR3 is CASSVRSSYNSPLHF. The CDR3 region has the DNA TGTGCCAGCAGTGTCCGGAGCTCCTATAATTCACCCCTCCACTTT.

The sample holds many counts of this clonotype. The chain has TRBV11-2 and TRBJ1-4; no clear D gene. The V gene lost 3 bases and the J gene lost 9 bases, with 17 bases spanning the gap. Germline loops: CDR1 SGHAT, CDR2 FQNNGV. CDR3 length: 15 residues. The CDR3 loop reads CASSLGSPISQKLFF. In DNA form, the CDR3 reads TGTGCCAGCAGCTTGGGCAGCCCCATCTCCCAAAAACTGTTTTTT.

This clonotype has a count of ten or more. The chain couples TRBV5-5 to TRBJ2-2; 8 bases are shared with TRBD2. The V gene end was trimmed by 2 bases and the J gene end by 2 bases; junction bases not matched to a gene: 5. Germline V gene sequence: CDR1 SGHKS, CDR2 YYEKEE (reference sequence). This CDR3 spans 16 amino acids. The CDR3 is CASSLGLAGNTGELFF. The CDR3 nucleotides read TGTGCCAGCAGCTTAGGGCTAGCGGGTAACACCGGGGAGCTGTTTTTT.

This clonotype was recorded many times. This sequence joins TRBV5-1 and TRBJ2-7; no clear D. This CDR3 contains 13 residues. The germline CDR1 and CDR2 sequences are SGHRS and YFSETQ. Trimming shortened V by 7 bases and J by 0 bases, and 11 bases separated the two germline ends. The CDR3 DNA follows: TGCGCCAGCTCTCGGGCGCCCTCCTACGAGCAGTACTTC. It is translated as CASSRAPSYEQYF.

This clonotype occurred many times. The chain carries TRBV20-1 and TRBJ1-2, with 7 positions matching TRBD1. Trimming at V came to 1 base and at J to 1 base, leaving 3 bases not matched to a gene. This CDR3 has 14 residues. Germline V gene data show CDR1 as DFQATT and CDR2 as SNEGSKA (reference sequence). CDR3 protein: CSARGGQNNYGYTF. The CDR3 coding sequence is TGCAGTGCTAGAGGGGGACAGAATAACTATGGCTACACCTTC.

This clonotype was seen repeatedly, ten times or more. This rearrangement joins TRBV7-3 to TRBJ2-1; 8 bases map to TRBD1. Germline loops: CDR1 SGHTA, CDR2 FQGTGA. Trimming removed 4 bases from V and 8 bases from J; junction bases left unmatched: 7. The CDR3 runs to 14 residues. The CDR3 DNA reads as TGTGCCAGCAGCTCGGACAGGGTAGGGCATGAGCAGTTCTTC. Translation: CASSSDRVGHEQFF.

The sample holds a few counts of this clonotype. A much larger clone sits a single nucleotide away, making a read error possible. The CDR3 protein is CSATPDYYGCTF. The CDR3 DNA reads TGCAGTGCTACTCCAGACTACTATGGCTGCACCTTC. This chain links TRBV20-1 with TRBJ1-2, with unresolved D. The V gene's germline CDR1 is DFQATT and CDR2 SNEGSKA (reference sequence). The CDR3 is 12 amino acids.

This clonotype has at least ten counts. V gene TRBV20-1 combines with J gene TRBJ2-5; D gene unclear. CDR3 length equals 11 residues. Germline V gives CDR1 DFQATT, CDR2 SNEGSKA (reference sequence). Trimming stripped 3 bases from V and 9 bases from J, with 11 bases between. For the CDR3, the DNA is TGCAGTGCTAGCGTCCCTGGCCCCCAGTACTTC. It codes for CSASVPGPQYF.

This clonotype was seen at least ten times. The rearrangement joins TRBV19 to TRBJ2-2; D possibly corresponds to TRBD2 (6 bases). Germline V gene lookup returns CDR1 LNHDA and CDR2 SQIVND (reference sequence). The CDR3 has 11 amino acids. The V gene lost 3 bases and the J gene lost 10 bases, with 6 bases spanning the gap. The DNA for the CDR3 is TGTGCCAGTAGTATGGGACTGGAGCTGTTTTTT. Amino acids: CASSMGLELFF.

The sample holds many counts of this clonotype. The V call is TRBV18, the J call TRBJ2-4; maybe TRBD1 (5 bases). The ends were cut back, 3 bases at V and 0 bases at J, with 12 bases in the middle. The CDR3 length is 16 residues. The germline gives CDR1 KGHSH, CDR2 LQKENI. The CDR3 region is CASSPAGILAKNIQYF. CDR3 DNA sequence: TGTGCCAGCTCACCTGCAGGGATTCTAGCCAAAAACATTCAGTACTTC.

Many counts were recorded for this clonotype. The chain combines TRBV2 with TRBJ2-5; the D gene is possibly TRBD1 (5 bases). Germline-derived CDR1 and CDR2 are SNHLY and FYNNEI. V was pared by 4 bases and J by 5 bases, with 11 bases between. The length of the CDR3 is 13 residues. Written as DNA, the CDR3 is TGTGCCAGCAGTGGGCAGGGTTCGGAGACCCAGTACTTC. Residues: CASSGQGSETQYF.

This clonotype was recorded many times. The rearrangement links TRBV5-1 to TRBJ1-1; 7 bases fit TRBD1. V gave up 4 bases and J gave up 4 bases; unmatched junction bases: 10. CDR3 length equals 15 residues. Germline assignment: CDR1 SGHRS and CDR2 YFSETQ. CDR3 in amino acids: CASSERGLWFTEAFF. For the CDR3, the DNA is TGCGCCAGCAGCGAGAGGGGGCTTTGGTTCACTGAAGCTTTCTTT.

The table lists this clonotype with many counts. The V gene is TRBV3-1, the J gene TRBJ2-1; 13 bases line up with TRBD2. Germline assignment: CDR1 LGHDT and CDR2 YNNKEL (reference sequence). The V and J ends lost 4 bases and 14 bases, in that order; junction bases with no gene match: 5. CDR3 length: 13 residues. Here the CDR3 reads CASSRTSGSGEFF. The CDR3 nucleotides are TGTGCCAGCAGCCGGACTAGCGGGAGTGGTGAGTTCTTC.

This clonotype has a count of ten or more. V is TRBV27 and J is TRBJ2-1; 9 nucleotides agree with TRBD2. V lost 2 bases to trimming and J lost 1 base; unmatched junction nucleotides: 9. CDR1 is MNHEY and CDR2 is SMNVEV in the germline V gene (reference sequence). This CDR3 has 18 residues. DNA for the CDR3: TGTGCCAGCAGTTTAGTGACTAGCGGTCAACCTTCCTACAATGAGCAGTTCTTC. Translation gives CASSLVTSGQPSYNEQFF.

This clonotype has a count of ten or more. The chain combines TRBV5-5 with TRBJ2-5, with TRBD1 as a possible D gene (5 bases). Between the trimmed V and J ends, which lost 3 bases and 5 bases, there was a span of 8 bases. The germline V gene encodes CDR1 SGHKS and CDR2 YYEKEE (reference sequence). CDR3 length equals 12 residues. In DNA, the CDR3 is TGTGCCAGCAGCTACAGGTGGGAGACCCAGTACTTC. Translation: CASSYRWETQYF.

The chain uses TRBV7-3 and TRBJ2-5; perhaps TRBD2 as D (5 bases). Germline V CDR1 and CDR2: SGHTA, FQGTGA. CDR3 length: 13 residues. The V end lost 3 bases, the J end lost 5 bases, and 10 bases lay between the germline ends. The CDR3 protein is CASSFTSEETQYF. The DNA of the CDR3 is TGTGCCAGCAGCTTCACTAGTGAGGAGACCCAGTACTTC. The variable domain in full, completed from reference TRBV7-3 and TRBJ2-5, reads GAGVSQTPSNKVTEKGKYVELRCDPISGHTALYWYRQSLGQGPEFLIYFQGTGAADDSGLPNDRFFAVRPEGSVSTLKIQRTERGDSAVYLCASSFTSEETQYFGPGTRLLVL.

There are many counts of this clonotype. The chain couples TRBV11-2 to TRBJ2-3; TRBD2 aligns across 15 bases. Trimming took 4 bases from V and 1 from J; bases not matched to a gene: 3. CDR3 length: 17 residues. CDR1 is SGHAT, CDR2 FQNNGV, per germline. The CDR3 DNA reads as TGTGCCAGCAGCTCGGGACTAGCGGGAGGCGGCACAGATACGCAGTATTTT. It is translated as CASSSGLAGGGTDTQYF.

This chain joins TRBV28 and TRBJ1-1, with D possibly TRBD1 on 5 matching bases. V dropped 4 bases and J dropped 4 bases, with 10 bases sitting between them. The length of the CDR3 is 13 residues. The germline V gene encodes CDR1 MDHEN and CDR2 SYDVKM. In nucleotides, the CDR3 is TGTGCCAGCAGTTGGATGGGGGGCACTGAAGCTTTCTTT. Its protein is CASSWMGGTEAFF.